The present entry profiles one TCR beta chain with its context. Its antigen remains unidentified. CDR1 SGDLS and CDR2 YYNGEE come from the germline V gene. This CDR3 has 15 residues. After removal of 1 base from V and 3 bases from J, the junction contained 4 bases not matched to a gene. Sequencing was performed with immunoSEQ multiplex PCR; in TCRdb, only in-frame clones are kept and a portion is missing. The repertoire includes tens of thousands of clones, about 90% of them detected once, and roughly 17% sits in the top ten. These data originate in a study of T cell responses to AZD1222 COVID-19 vaccine. Overall study: Whether given at about 4 or about 12 weeks, second doses were pooled. Notes on the study in general: There were repertoire samples only from the period after the peak T cell response.

Here the sequenced sample was peripheral blood, taken on day 0 of AZD1222 vaccination. V gene TRBV9 combines with J gene TRBJ2-3; 8 nucleotides line up with TRBD1. This sequence was found in an adult in good health. The CDR3 protein is CASSVQGAQTDTQYF. As DNA, the CDR3 is TGTGCCAGCAGCGTACAGGGGGCGCAGACAGATACGCAGTATTTT.